The 6 T cell receptor beta chains reported below all come from one sample, sequenced in a study of memory CD4+ T cells and cytomegalovirus serostatus (dated by TCRdb to the late 2010s). A FACSAria II was used to sort memory CD4+ T cells, defined as single viable CD3+CD4+CD8-CD45RO+ cells. Library generation was performed with the immunoSEQ multiplex PCR assay. Here the immuneACCESS table is served through TCRdb, limited to in-frame sequences with V and J called. Missing clones are a known gap in these copies; in checked studies unresolved V genes cover under half, and the rest lacks a known reason. The sample records about 57,000 clones, approximately 80% of which are singletons. The biggest ten clones account for around 0.83% of the sample. The specimen was memory CD4+ T cells from blood. Receptors were obtained from an adult in good health and CMV-seronegative.

The chain is built from TRBV7-9 and TRBJ2-7, with TRBD2 matching 8 bases. This CDR3 spans 14 amino acids. Germline-derived CDR1 and CDR2 are SEHNR and FQNEAQ (reference sequence). V trimming: 5 bases; J trimming: 6 bases; junction bases outside the gene matches: 9. CDR3 in DNA: TGTGCCAGCAGCCTCGGGGGGGGGTCCGGCGAGCAGTACTTC. It translates to CASSLGGGSGEQYF.

This clone has a handful of counts. The genes are TRBV28 and TRBJ1-4; D ambiguous. CDR3 size: 12 residues. CDR1 is MDHEN and CDR2 is SYDVKM in the germline V gene. Trimming removed 6 bases at V and 7 bases at J, with 9 bases between. CDR3 coding DNA: TGTGCCAGCAGCAGGTTTGGTGAAAAACTGTTTTTT. Encoded protein: CASSRFGEKLFF.

This clone was recorded once. One junction end does not reproduce the germline sequence, and a read error may be involved. This chain joins TRBV5-4 and TRBJ2-1; D remains ambiguous. The CDR3 extends over 12 amino acids. Germline CDR1 and CDR2: SGHNT and YYREEE (reference sequence). In DNA form, the CDR3 reads TGTGCCAGCAGCTTGGCAGAGCGTCCCATGGTCTTC. Its protein is CASSLAERPMVF.

The gene calls are TRBV7-9 and TRBJ1-2; a possible D gene is TRBD1 (6 bases). CDR1 and CDR2 (germline): SEHNR, FQNEAQ (reference sequence). Trimming cost V 5 bases and J 0 bases, with 10 bases left between them. The CDR3 has 14 amino acids. CDR3 DNA: TGTGCCAGCAGCCGAGGACAGTCTAACTATGGCTACACCTTC. This encodes CASSRGQSNYGYTF.

The V gene is TRBV2, the J gene TRBJ2-3, with 10 nucleotides matching TRBD2. Germline values: CDR1 SNHLY, CDR2 FYNNEI. The CDR3 has 15 residues. V was clipped by 7 bases and J by 5 bases; unmatched bases: 9. The CDR3 DNA is TGTGCCAGCAAACGGCTAGCGGGAGTGGGAGATACGCAGTATTTT. This codes for CASKRLAGVGDTQYF.

V and J are TRBV5-4 and TRBJ1-2; D is possibly TRBD1 (6 bases). Trimming took 4 bases from V and 7 from J, leaving 14 bases between them. The CDR3 extends over 13 amino acids. In germline, CDR1 is SGHNT, CDR2 YYREEE (reference sequence). CDR3 sequence (DNA): TGTGCCAGCAGCATAGCCGACAGGCGTGGCTACACCTTC. It specifies CASSIADRRGYTF.